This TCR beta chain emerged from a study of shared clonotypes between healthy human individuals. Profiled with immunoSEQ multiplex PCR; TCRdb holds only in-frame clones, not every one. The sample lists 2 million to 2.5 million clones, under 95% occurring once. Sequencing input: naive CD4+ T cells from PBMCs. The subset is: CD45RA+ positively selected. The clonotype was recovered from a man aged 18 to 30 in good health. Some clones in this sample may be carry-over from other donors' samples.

The CDR3 nucleotides are TGTGCCAGTAGTACGGGTTTGCGGATAATGAACACTGAAGCTTTCTTT. It is translated as CASSTGLRIMNTEAFF. The V and J genes are TRBV19 and TRBJ1-1; no clear D gene. The V gene lost 4 bases and the J gene lost 0 bases, with 15 bases spanning the gap. Germline CDR1 and CDR2: LNHDA and SQIVND (reference sequence). The CDR3 runs to 16 residues.